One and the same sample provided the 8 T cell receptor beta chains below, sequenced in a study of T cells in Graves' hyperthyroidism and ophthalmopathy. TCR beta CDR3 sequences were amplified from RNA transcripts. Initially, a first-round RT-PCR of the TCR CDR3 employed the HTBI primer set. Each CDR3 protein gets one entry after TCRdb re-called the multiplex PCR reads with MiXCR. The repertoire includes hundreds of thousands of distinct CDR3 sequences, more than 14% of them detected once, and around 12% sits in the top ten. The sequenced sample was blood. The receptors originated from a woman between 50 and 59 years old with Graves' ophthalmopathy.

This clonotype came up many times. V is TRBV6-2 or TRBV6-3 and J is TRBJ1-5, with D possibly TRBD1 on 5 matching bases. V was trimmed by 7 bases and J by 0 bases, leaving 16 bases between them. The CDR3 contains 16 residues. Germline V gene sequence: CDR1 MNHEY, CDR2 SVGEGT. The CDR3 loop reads CASTARRGNSNQPQHF. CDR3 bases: TGTGCCAGCACTGCGCGTCGGGGGAATAGCAATCAGCCCCAGCATTTT.

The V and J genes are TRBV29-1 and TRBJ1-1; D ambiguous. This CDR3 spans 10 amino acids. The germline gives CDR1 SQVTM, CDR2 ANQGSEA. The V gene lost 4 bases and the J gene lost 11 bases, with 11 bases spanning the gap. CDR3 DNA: TGCAGCGTTGGTGGGGAAGGGGCTTTCTTT. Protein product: CSVGGEGAFF.

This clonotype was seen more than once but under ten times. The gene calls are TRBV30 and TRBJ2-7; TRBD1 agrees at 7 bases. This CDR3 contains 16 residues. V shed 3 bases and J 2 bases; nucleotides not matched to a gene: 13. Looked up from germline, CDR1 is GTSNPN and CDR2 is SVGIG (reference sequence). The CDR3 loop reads CAWRGWLGQNTYEQYF. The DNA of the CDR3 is TGTGCCTGGAGGGGATGGCTGGGACAGAACACCTACGAGCAGTACTTC.

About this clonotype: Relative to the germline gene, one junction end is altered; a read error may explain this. The CDR3 region has the DNA TGTGTCAGCAGCTTAGCGCGAGGGAGTAATTCACCCCTCCACTTT. Its translation: CVSSLARGSNSPLHF. The chain uses TRBV7-8 and TRBJ1-6, with no clear D. CDR1 SGHVS and CDR2 FQNEAQ come from the germline V gene. The CDR3 contains 15 residues.

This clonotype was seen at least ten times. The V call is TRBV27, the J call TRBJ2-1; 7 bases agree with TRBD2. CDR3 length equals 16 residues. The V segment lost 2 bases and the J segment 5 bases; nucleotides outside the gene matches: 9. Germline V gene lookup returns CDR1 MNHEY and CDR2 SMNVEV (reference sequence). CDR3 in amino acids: CASSLPSRGRNNEQFF. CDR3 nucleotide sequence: TGTGCCAGCAGTTTACCGTCGCGGGGGAGAAACAATGAGCAGTTCTTC.

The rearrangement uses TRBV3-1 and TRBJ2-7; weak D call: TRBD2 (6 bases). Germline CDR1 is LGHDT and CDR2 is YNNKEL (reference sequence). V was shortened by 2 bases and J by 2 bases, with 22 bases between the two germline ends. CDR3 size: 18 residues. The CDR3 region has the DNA TGTGCCAGCAGCCAATTTTATTCAGGAGGAGGGACGGCCTACGAGCAGTACTTC. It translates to CASSQFYSGGGTAYEQYF.

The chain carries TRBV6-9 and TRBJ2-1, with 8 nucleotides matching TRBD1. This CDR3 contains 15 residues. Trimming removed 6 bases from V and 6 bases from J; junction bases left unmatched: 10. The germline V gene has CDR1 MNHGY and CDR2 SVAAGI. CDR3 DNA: TGTGCCAGCAGCTTAGATTGGACAGGGAGCAATGAGCAGTTCTTC. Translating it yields CASSLDWTGSNEQFF.

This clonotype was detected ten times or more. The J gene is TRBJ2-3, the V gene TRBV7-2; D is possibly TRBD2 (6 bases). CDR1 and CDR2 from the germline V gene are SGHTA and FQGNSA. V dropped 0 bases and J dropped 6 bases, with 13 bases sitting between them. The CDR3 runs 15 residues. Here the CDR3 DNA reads TGTGCCAGCAGCTTAGCGGGGCGCGGGATTGATACGCAGTATTTT. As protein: CASSLAGRGIDTQYF. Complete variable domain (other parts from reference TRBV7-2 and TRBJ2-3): GAGVSQSPSNKVTEKGKDVELRCDPISGHTALYWYRQSLGQGLEFLIYFQGNSAPDKSGLPSDRFSAERTGGSVSTLTIQRTQQEDSAVYLCASSLAGRGIDTQYFGPGTRLTVL.